The 14 T cell receptor beta chains presented below share a single source sample, sequenced in a study of control samples from healthy donors and cancer patients. The protocol was immunoSEQ multiplex PCR, while the TCRdb copy is restricted to in-frame clones and leaves out a portion. This table holds about 94,000 clones, about 85% found once. The sample consisted of blood. All receptors come from a woman between 45 and 65 years old in good health.

The rearrangement joins TRBV18 to TRBJ2-2; either TRBD1 or TRBD2 may supply D (5 bases each). Per germline, CDR1 KGHSH and CDR2 LQKENI. This CDR3 comprises 17 residues. Trimming pared 4 bases from V and 1 base from J, leaving 16 bases between. The CDR3 is CASSLRGPNLNTGELFF. As DNA, the CDR3 is TGTGCCAGCTCACTTCGGGGACCTAACTTGAACACCGGGGAGCTGTTTTTT.

This rearrangement joins TRBV2 to TRBJ2-3, with a tentative D call TRBD2 (6 bases). Germline V gene lookup returns CDR1 SNHLY and CDR2 FYNNEI. V lost 6 bases to trimming and J lost 5 bases, with 21 bases between them. The CDR3 sequence is 16 residues long. The DNA of the CDR3 is TGTGCCAGCAGAGTCGGGGGACTCCGAGGGGTAGATACGCAGTATTTT. It encodes CASRVGGLRGVDTQYF.

The genes are TRBV7-7 and TRBJ1-4, with D perhaps TRBD1 (5 bases). CDR1 and CDR2 from the germline V gene are SSHAT and FNYEAQ (reference sequence). This CDR3 is 13 amino acids long. V was clipped by 4 bases and J by 4 bases, with 7 bases between them. CDR3 amino acids: CASSSGFNEKLFF. Written as DNA, the CDR3 is TGTGCCAGCAGCTCAGGGTTTAATGAAAAACTGTTTTTT. The complete variable domain, with remaining parts taken from reference TRBV7-7 and TRBJ1-4, reads GAGVSQSPRYKVTKRGQDVTLRCDPISSHATLYWYQQALGQGPEFLTYFNYEAQPDKSGLPSDRFSAERPEGSISTLTIQRTEQRDSAMYRCASSSGFNEKLFFGSGTQLSVL.

J is TRBJ1-2 and V is TRBV12-3 or TRBV12-4; maybe TRBD1 (5 bases). The V end was cut by 1 base, the J end by 6 bases, with 6 bases between. CDR3 length: 12 amino acids. The CDR3 DNA follows: TGTGCCAGCAGTTTAGGGGGGAATGGCTACACCTTC. Translated, it gives CASSLGGNGYTF.

This chain connects TRBV7-6 to TRBJ2-7; D is perhaps TRBD1 (6 bases). The CDR3 is 16 residues long. Trimming cost V 2 bases and J 6 bases, with 20 bases left between them. Germline V CDR1 and CDR2: SGHVS, FNYEAQ. The CDR3 DNA reads as TGTGCCAGCAGCTTACGCGTTGACAGGCGGTTTTCCGAGCAGTACTTC. Residues: CASSLRVDRRFSEQYF.

V is TRBV7-2 and J is TRBJ1-1, with D maybe TRBD1 (5 bases). In germline, CDR1 is SGHTA, CDR2 FQGNSA. This CDR3 contains 13 residues. V gave up 2 bases and J gave up 7 bases, with 11 bases separating them. CDR3 coding DNA: TGTGCCAGCAGCTTAACTCCGGGGGGTGAAGCTTTCTTT. This gives the protein CASSLTPGGEAFF.

This chain links TRBV29-1 with TRBJ2-7, with a tentative D call TRBD2 (5 bases). V was cut by 6 bases and J by 6 bases, with 21 bases left in between. The length of the CDR3 is 14 residues. From germline, CDR1 is SQVTM and CDR2 ANQGSEA. CDR3 protein: CSVLGATGLPEQYF. The CDR3 region has the DNA TGCAGCGTGCTGGGAGCTACCGGCCTACCCGAGCAGTACTTC.

The gene calls are TRBV28 and TRBJ2-5; TRBD2 matches 13 bases. The CDR3 sequence is 17 residues long. Germline trimming cut 5 bases from V and 0 bases from J; bases unmatched to any gene: 6. Germline V gene lookup returns CDR1 MDHEN and CDR2 SYDVKM. CDR3 bases: TGTGCCAGCAGTAGAGGGACTAGCGGGAAGTACCAAGAGACCCAGTACTTC. It encodes CASSRGTSGKYQETQYF. The full variable domain, rest sourced from reference TRBV28 and TRBJ2-5, is DVKVTQSSRYLVKRTGEKVFLECVQDMDHENMFWYRQDPGLGLRLIYFSYDVKMKEKGDIPEGYSVSREKKERFSLILESASTNQTSMYLCASSRGTSGKYQETQYFGPGTRLLVL.

This clone was observed a few times. The V and J genes are TRBV18 and TRBJ2-1; D unresolved. CDR3 length: 14 residues. Germline CDR1 KGHSH, CDR2 LQKENI. Deletions cut 3 bases from V and 9 bases from J, with 15 bases between. In DNA form, the CDR3 reads TGTGCCAGCTCACCTAGAATACAAAAGGGTGAGCAGTTCTTC. Protein sequence: CASSPRIQKGEQFF.

The chain couples TRBV4-2 to TRBJ2-7; D may be TRBD1 (5 bases). Germline loops: CDR1 LGHNA, CDR2 YNFKEQ. This CDR3 is 15 amino acids long. V lost 0 bases and J 0 bases, leaving 9 bases between the germline ends. CDR3: CASSQDRVGSYEQYF. CDR3 nucleotides: TGTGCCAGCAGCCAAGACAGGGTAGGCTCCTACGAGCAGTACTTC.

The chain recombines TRBV5-6 with TRBJ1-4; TRBD1 matches 8 bases. Per germline, CDR1 SGHDT and CDR2 YYEEEE. V shed 4 bases, J shed 10 bases, and the junction held 9 bases outside the gene matches. This CDR3 is 14 amino acids long. The CDR3 coding sequence is TGTGCCAGCAGCGTGGACAGGGTCGAAGGAAAACTGTTTTTT. The encoded protein is CASSVDRVEGKLFF.

The table lists this clone with a few counts. This chain joins TRBV12-3 or TRBV12-4 and TRBJ1-3; D gene ambiguous. This CDR3 comprises 12 residues. The V and J ends lost 2 bases and 10 bases respectively, with 9 bases between them. The CDR3 reads CASSLFQRTIYF. The CDR3 DNA follows: TGTGCCAGCAGTTTATTCCAGAGAACCATATATTTT.

This chain uses TRBV19 with TRBJ2-7; tentative D call: TRBD2 (7 bases). CDR3 size: 16 residues. CDR1 is LNHDA, CDR2 SQIVND, per germline (reference sequence). V was pared by 2 bases and J by 0 bases, with 14 bases between. The CDR3 region has the DNA TGTGCCAGTAGTATAACCGGCGGGGGCCTCTCCTACGAGCAGTACTTC. It specifies CASSITGGGLSYEQYF.

The chain employs TRBV7-6 and TRBJ1-5; D gene uncertain. CDR1 is SGHVS, CDR2 FNYEAQ, per germline. The V and J ends lost 1 base and 3 bases respectively, with 10 bases between them. This CDR3 spans 15 amino acids. The CDR3 nucleotides are TGTGCCAGCAGCTTAGATGAGGGCTCCAATCAGCCCCAGCATTTT. It translates to CASSLDEGSNQPQHF.